Included here is one TCR beta chain sequence, with context. This entry belongs to a study of spatial heterogeneity in lung cancer. About the research overall: Across the raw uncorrected reads, a unique TCR and UMI combination was observed, on average, more than ten times.

The CDR3 length is 12 residues. The V and J ends lost 3 bases and 7 bases respectively, with 10 bases between them. Germline lookup yields CDR1 DFQATT and CDR2 SNEGSKA (reference sequence). Stated time point: blood at routine non-recurrence follow-up after resection. Whole RNA came from tumor, nontumor lung or frozen PBMC and was sequenced without being sorted. TCRdb itself ran the 5' RACE reads through MiXCR, one entry per CDR3 protein. The sample comprises under 150,000 distinct CDR3 sequences, 12% of which are singletons, and approximately 15% rests with the top ten. Sequencing was performed on PBMCs, taken at follow-up. The receptor comes from a male donor with early-stage non-small cell lung cancer. The chain combines TRBV20-1 with TRBJ2-1; perhaps TRBD1 as D (5 bases). CDR3 sequence (DNA): TGCAGTGCTAGTAATCAGGGAAATGAGCAGTTCTTC. Its protein is CSASNQGNEQFF.